This T cell receptor (beta chain) was captured in a study of blood T cell repertoires in COVID-19. V gave up 6 bases and J gave up 6 bases, with 15 bases separating them. Per germline, CDR1 MNHEY and CDR2 SMNVEV (reference sequence). CDR3 length equals 14 residues. Cohort placement rested on clinical history that participants reported themselves. Recovered participants had two consecutive negative NP/OP PCR tests, healthcare professional clearance, or symptom resolution. Original handling: Amplification of reference gene primers provided the estimated nucleated cell counts. Sequenced by immunoSEQ multiplex PCR; TCRdb stores in-frame clones only, minus some. V and J calls and clone size come straight from that table; D and trimming were deduced from the DNA. The sample lists under 200,000 clones, roughly 80% seen once, with roughly 3.4% in the top ten.

The clonotype originates from an older woman who had recovered from COVID-19. The source material was PBMCs or T cells enriched from blood (not recorded which). V usage is TRBV27 and J usage is TRBJ2-1; D not resolved. This CDR3 reads CASSPRPGSNEQFF. The CDR3 DNA follows: TGTGCCAGCAGCCCTCGGCCCGGGTCCAATGAGCAGTTCTTC.